This T cell receptor (beta chain) derives from a study of shared clonotypes between healthy human individuals. Germline loops: CDR1 SGHRS, CDR2 YFSETQ. V was pared by 4 bases and J by 7 bases, with 17 bases between. The CDR3 spans 14 residues. Sequenced by immunoSEQ multiplex PCR; TCRdb stores in-frame clones only, minus some. This table holds 2 million to 2.5 million clones, more than 90% found once. The V gene is TRBV5-1, the J gene TRBJ1-2; tentative D call: TRBD1 (5 bases). Sequencing was performed on naive CD4+ T cells sorted from blood. The sample's subset: CD45RA+ positively selected. The source of this sequence is a man between 18 and 29 years old in good health. The chain's CDR3 is CASSLDGGGVGYTF. CDR3 nucleotides: TGCGCCAGCAGCCTGGACGGCGGGGGAGTTGGCTACACCTTC. Looking up the rest from reference TRBV5-1 and TRBJ1-2 gives the full variable domain: KAGVTQTPRYLIKTRGQQVTLSCSPISGHRSVSWYQQTPGQGLQFLFEYFSETQRNKGNFPGRFSGRQFSNSRSEMNVSTLELGDSALYLCASSLDGGGVGYTFGSGTRLTVV.